The 3 T cell receptor delta chains below were found in one sample sequenced in a study of Vδ1+ human thymocytes (dated by TCRdb to 2016 to 2018). The study at large found these results: Unlike the oligoclonal repertoires in peripheral blood, the thymic TRG and TRD repertoires appeared highly polyclonal, with Gaussian CDR3 length distributions.

Sequencing took place on an Illumina MiSeq. RNA extraction was performed with the RNeasy mini kit, and reverse transcription was done with Superscript III. To generate the CDR3 amplicons, a multiplex PCR was run using pooled V-gene forward primers together with a constant-region reverse primer that carried Illumina adaptor overhangs. Identical DNA sequences were merged into single rows after TCRdb reprocessed the public reads with CATT. The sample table shows roughly 25,000 delta-chain clones, and around 7.4% are seen once. The ten largest clonotypes hold about 1% of the sample. Their antigens remain unidentified. Sequencing was performed on Vdelta1+ gamma-delta thymocytes from the thymus. The cell subset or site label, as the study defines it: FACS-sorted CD3+ TCRalphabeta- TCRVdelta1+ TCRVdelta2- thymocytes. The source of these receptors is a girl under two years old who had congenital heart surgery.

The chain uses TRDV1 and TRDJ1; D unresolved. The CDR3 contains 16 residues. V was clipped by 0 bases and J by 1 base, with 12 bases between them. Germline loops: CDR1 TSWWSYY, CDR2 QGS. CDR3 in amino acids: CALGELGAGPTDKLIF. The CDR3 bases are TGTGCTCTTGGGGAACTAGGGGCCGGACCCACCGATAAACTCATCTTT.

The rearrangement uses TRDV1 and TRDJ1; 9 nucleotides line up with TRDD3. In the absence of a J gene in TCRdb, the DNA was matched to germline to assign it here. With 2 bases clipped from V and 0 bases from J, the junction kept 16 bases outside the gene matches. The CDR3 length is 20 residues. Per germline, CDR1 TSWWSYY and CDR2 QGS. The CDR3 region is CALGEGRARYWGRYTDKLIF. The CDR3 DNA is TGTGCTCTTGGGGAAGGTAGGGCCCGGTACTGGGGGAGGTACACCGATAAACTCATCTTT.

The rearrangement joins TRDV1 to TRDJ1; D is perhaps TRDD3 (5 bases). TCRdb offers no J gene call, so here the DNA was matched to germline to obtain one. CDR1 and CDR2 (germline): TSWWSYY, QGS. V was cut by 4 bases and J by 0 bases, with 18 bases left in between. CDR3 length: 17 residues. The CDR3 is CALGGEPGGLNTDKLIF. CDR3 coding DNA: TGTGCTCTTGGGGGAGAACCCGGGGGGCTAAACACCGATAAACTCATCTTT.